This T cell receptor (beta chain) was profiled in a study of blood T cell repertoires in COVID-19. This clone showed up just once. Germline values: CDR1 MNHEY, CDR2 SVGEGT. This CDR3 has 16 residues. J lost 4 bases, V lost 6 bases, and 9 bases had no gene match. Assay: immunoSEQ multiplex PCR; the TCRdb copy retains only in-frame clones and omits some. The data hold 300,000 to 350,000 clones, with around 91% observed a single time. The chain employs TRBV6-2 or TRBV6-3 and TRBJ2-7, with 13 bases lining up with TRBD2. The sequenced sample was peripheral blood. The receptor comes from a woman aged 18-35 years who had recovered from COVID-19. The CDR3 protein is CASSAGGLAGRYEQYV. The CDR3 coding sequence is TGTGCCAGCAGCGCTGGGGGACTAGCGGGACGATACGAGCAGTACGTC.